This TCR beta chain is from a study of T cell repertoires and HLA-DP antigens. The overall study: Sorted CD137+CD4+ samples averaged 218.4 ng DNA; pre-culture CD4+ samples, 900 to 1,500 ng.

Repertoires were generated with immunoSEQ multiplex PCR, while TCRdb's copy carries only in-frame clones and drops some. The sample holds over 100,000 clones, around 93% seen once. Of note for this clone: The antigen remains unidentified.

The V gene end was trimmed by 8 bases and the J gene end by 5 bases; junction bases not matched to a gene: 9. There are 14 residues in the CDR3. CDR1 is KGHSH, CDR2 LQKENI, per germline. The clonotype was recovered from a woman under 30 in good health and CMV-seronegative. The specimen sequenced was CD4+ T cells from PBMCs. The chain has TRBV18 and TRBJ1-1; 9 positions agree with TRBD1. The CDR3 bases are TGTGCCAGCCGACCGGGACAGGGTTTTACTGAAGCTTTCTTT. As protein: CASRPGQGFTEAFF.